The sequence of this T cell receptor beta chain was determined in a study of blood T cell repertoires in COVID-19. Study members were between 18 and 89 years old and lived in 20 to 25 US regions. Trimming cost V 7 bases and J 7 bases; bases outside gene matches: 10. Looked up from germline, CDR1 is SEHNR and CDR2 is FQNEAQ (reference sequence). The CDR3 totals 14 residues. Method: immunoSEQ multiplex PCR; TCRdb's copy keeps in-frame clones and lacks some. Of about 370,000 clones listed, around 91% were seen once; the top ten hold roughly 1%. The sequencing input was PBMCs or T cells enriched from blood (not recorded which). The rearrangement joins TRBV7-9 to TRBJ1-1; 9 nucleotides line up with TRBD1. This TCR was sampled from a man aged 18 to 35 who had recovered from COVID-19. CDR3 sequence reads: CASTYLGQGYEAFF. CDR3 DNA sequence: TGTGCCAGCACCTACCTAGGACAGGGGTATGAAGCTTTCTTT.